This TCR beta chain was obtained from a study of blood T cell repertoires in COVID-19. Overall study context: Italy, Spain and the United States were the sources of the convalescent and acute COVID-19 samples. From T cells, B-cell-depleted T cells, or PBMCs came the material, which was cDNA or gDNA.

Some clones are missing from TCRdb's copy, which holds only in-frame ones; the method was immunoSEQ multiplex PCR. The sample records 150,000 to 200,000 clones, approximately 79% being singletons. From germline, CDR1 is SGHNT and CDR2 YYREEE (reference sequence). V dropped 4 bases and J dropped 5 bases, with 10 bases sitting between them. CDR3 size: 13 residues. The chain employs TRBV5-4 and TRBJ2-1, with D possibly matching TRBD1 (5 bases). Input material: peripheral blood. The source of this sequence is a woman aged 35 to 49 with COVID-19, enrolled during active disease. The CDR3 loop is CASSQGQDNEQFF. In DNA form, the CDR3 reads TGTGCCAGCAGCCAAGGACAAGACAATGAGCAGTTCTTC.